This note documents a single T cell receptor (beta chain) sequence. This entry is derived from a study of technical replicates of blood from a handful of donors. TCRdb keeps only in-frame clones here, not all; method: immunoSEQ multiplex PCR. The table has approximately 82,000 clones, roughly 94% seen once. V shed 4 bases and J shed 4 bases, with 17 bases lying between them. Per germline, CDR1 MGHRA and CDR2 YSYEKL. The CDR3 loop spans 16 amino acids. The sample comprised T cells isolated from PBMCs. The V call is TRBV4-1, the J call TRBJ2-1, with D possibly being TRBD2 (6 bases). The TCR originated in a human donor in good health. CDR3 nucleotide sequence: TGCGCCAGCAGCCCCCAACTAGCCCGAGCGTACAATGAGCAGTTCTTC. Translated, it gives CASSPQLARAYNEQFF.